This record concerns one T cell receptor (beta chain) sequence. Newly diagnosed patients aged 18 to 65 had hyperthyroidism of under 2 months' duration. The study left out patients who had uncontrolled infection, other autoimmune disease, pregnancy or lactation. RNA transcripts yielded amplified TCR beta CDR3 regions. TCR CDR3 underwent first-round RT-PCR with the HTBI primer set. TCRdb called the multiplex PCR reads again in MiXCR, with one record for every CDR3 protein. The profile shows more than 550,000 distinct CDR3 sequences, 17% of them singletons. The data stem from a study of T cells in Graves' hyperthyroidism and ophthalmopathy. This CDR3 has 17 amino acids. Germline CDR1 is KGHSH and CDR2 is LQKENI. The ends were cut back, 3 bases at V and 6 bases at J, with 23 bases in the middle.

The sequenced sample consisted of blood. The source of this sequence is a man aged 50-60 years with Graves' hyperthyroidism. J is TRBJ1-1 and V is TRBV18; D gene unclear. The CDR3 coding sequence is TGTGCCAGCTCACCCCTCTTACGGTGGGGTAATGGCGCTGAAGCTTTCTTT. Protein product: CASSPLLRWGNGAEAFF.